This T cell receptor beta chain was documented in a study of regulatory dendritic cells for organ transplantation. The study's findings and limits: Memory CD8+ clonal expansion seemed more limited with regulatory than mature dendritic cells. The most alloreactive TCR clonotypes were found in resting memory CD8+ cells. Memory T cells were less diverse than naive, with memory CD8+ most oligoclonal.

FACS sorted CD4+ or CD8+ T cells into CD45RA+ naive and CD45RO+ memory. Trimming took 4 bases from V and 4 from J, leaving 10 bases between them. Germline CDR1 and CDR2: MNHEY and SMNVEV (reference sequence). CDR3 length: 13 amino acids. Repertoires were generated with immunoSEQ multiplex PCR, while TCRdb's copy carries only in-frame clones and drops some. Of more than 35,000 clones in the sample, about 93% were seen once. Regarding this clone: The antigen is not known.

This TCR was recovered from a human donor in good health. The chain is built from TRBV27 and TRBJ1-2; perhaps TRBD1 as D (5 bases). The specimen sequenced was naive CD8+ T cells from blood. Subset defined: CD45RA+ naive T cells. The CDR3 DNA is TGTGCCAGCAGTTACAGCGGGGCCTATGGCTACACCTTC. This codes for CASSYSGAYGYTF.